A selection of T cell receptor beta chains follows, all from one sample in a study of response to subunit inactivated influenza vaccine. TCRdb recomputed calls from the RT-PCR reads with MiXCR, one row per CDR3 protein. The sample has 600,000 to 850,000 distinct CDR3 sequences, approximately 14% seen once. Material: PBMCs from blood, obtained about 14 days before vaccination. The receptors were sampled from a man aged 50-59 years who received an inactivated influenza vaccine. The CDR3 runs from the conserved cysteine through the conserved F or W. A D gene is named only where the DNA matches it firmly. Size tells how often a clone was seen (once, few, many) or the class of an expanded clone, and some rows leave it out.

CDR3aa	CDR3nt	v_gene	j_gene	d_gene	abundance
CASSLQLLAEQYF	TGCGCCAGCAGCCTGCAACTCCTAGCGGAGCAGTACTTC	TRBV5-1	TRBJ2-7	.	.
CASSQDLGGWGNEQFF	TGTGCCAGCAGCCAAGATCTTGGAGGCTGGGGCAATGAGCAGTTCTTC	TRBV14	TRBJ2-1	.	.
CASSLVLETGGNWDEQFF	TGTGCCAGCAGCTTAGTTCTCGAGACAGGGGGTAACTGGGATGAGCAGTTCTTC	TRBV11-2	TRBJ2-1	TRBD1	.
CASSSGTGNSPLHF	TGTGCCAGCAGTTCCGGGACAGGGAATTCACCCCTCCACTTT	TRBV12-3/TRBV12-4	TRBJ1-6	TRBD1	many
CSASTGRTTYTF	TGCAGTGCCAGTACAGGGCGGACGACCTACACCTTC	TRBV20-1	TRBJ1-2	.	few
CATSKKDRGETQYF	TGTGCCACCAGCAAAAAGGACAGGGGTGAGACCCAGTACTTC	TRBV15	TRBJ2-5	TRBD1	few
CASSLVHSQETQYF	TGTGCCAGCAGCTTAGTGCACAGCCAAGAGACCCAGTACTTC	TRBV7-2	TRBJ2-5	.	few
CSATRGGTYEQYF	TGCAGTGCTACCAGGGGTGGAACCTACGAGCAGTACTTC	TRBV20-1	TRBJ2-7	.	many
CASSIALQETQYF	TGTGCCAGTAGTATAGCCCTCCAGGAGACCCAGTACTTC	TRBV19	TRBJ2-5	.	.
CASSGNRVVSGNSPLHF	TGCGCCAGCAGTGGCAATAGAGTCGTGTCGGGTAATTCACCCCTCCACTTT	TRBV10-2	TRBJ1-6	.	.
CASSSHTGGYEKLFF	TGTGCCAGCAGTTCTCACACCGGAGGGTATGAAAAACTGTTTTTT	TRBV6-2/TRBV6-3	TRBJ1-4	.	few
CASSEDRNTYEQYF	TGTGCCAGCAGTGAAGACAGGAACACCTACGAGCAGTACTTC	TRBV2	TRBJ2-7	.	few
CASSSTTMKSEAFF	TGTGCCAGCAGTTCCACGACAATGAAGTCTGAAGCTTTCTTT	TRBV6-5	TRBJ1-1	.	.
CASSGNMNTEAFF	TGTGCCAGCAGCGGCAACATGAACACTGAAGCTTTCTTT	TRBV9	TRBJ1-1	.	once
CASSKTRTLNTEAFF	TGCGCCAGCAGTAAAACCAGGACATTGAACACTGAAGCTTTCTTT	TRBV4-3	TRBJ1-1	.	.
CASSYGTSGTREQFF	TGTGCCAGCAGTTACGGGACTAGCGGGACCAGAGAGCAGTTCTTC	TRBV6-5	TRBJ2-1	TRBD2	.
CASTPIWLGSHNEQFF	TGTGCCAGCACCCCTATATGGTTGGGGAGCCACAATGAGCAGTTCTTC	TRBV27	TRBJ2-1	.	few
CASRLGGGPYEQYF	TGTGCCAGCAGACTCGGCGGGGGGCCCTACGAGCAGTACTTC	TRBV5-5	TRBJ2-7	TRBD2	.
CASSRVDRGAFF	TGTGCCAGCAGCCGGGTCGACAGGGGGGCTTTCTTT	TRBV7-9	TRBJ1-1	TRBD1	few
CASSYLGPPQDTQYF	TGTGCCAGCAGTTACTTGGGACCCCCACAAGATACGCAGTATTTT	TRBV6-2/TRBV6-3	TRBJ2-3	.	few
CASSQGGGSLVKNIQYF	TGTGCCAGCAGCCAGGGTGGGGGGTCATTAGTCAAAAACATTCAGTACTTC	TRBV12-3/TRBV12-4	TRBJ2-4	.	few
CASMADTGELFF	TGTGCCAGCATGGCGGACACCGGGGAGCTGTTTTTT	TRBV7-9	TRBJ2-2	.	many
CASSLQPSGYTGELFF	TGTGCCAGCAGCTTACAGCCTAGCGGATACACCGGGGAGCTGTTTTTT	TRBV7-2	TRBJ2-2	TRBD2	many
CSAGGGLKGGYTF	TGCAGTGCTGGGGGGGGACTTAAGGGCGGCTACACCTTC	TRBV20-1	TRBJ1-2	.	.